This TCR beta chain was found in a study of post-analysis software for immune sequencing data. Sequencing libraries made from TCR beta cDNA carried unique molecular identifiers. TCRdb used MiXCR to reprocess the PCR reads, holding one entry per CDR3 protein. The data contain approximately 730,000 distinct CDR3 sequences, about half of them singletons. For this clonotype: Its cognate antigen is unknown. The junction differs from germline at one of its ends, possibly a read error.

Study conclusions and caveats: A significant reduction in normalized Chao1 diversity was observed in multiple sclerosis patients versus controls.

Sequencing was performed on blood. This clonotype was sampled from a girl aged 5-17 years with multiple sclerosis.

In nucleotides, the CDR3 is TGTGCTAGCAGCCCGTTGACAGGCCTCCAAGAGACCCAGTACTTC. It is translated as CASSPLTGLQETQYF. The V gene is TRBV7-7, the J gene TRBJ2-5; possibly TRBD1 for D (6 bases). The CDR3 is 15 residues long. CDR1 SSHAT and CDR2 FNYEAQ come from the germline V gene (reference sequence).